The 2 T cell receptor beta chains in this list originate from one sample, sequenced in a study of human T cells and chemical hapten exposure. TCRdb itself ran the 5' RACE reads through MiXCR, one entry per CDR3 protein. The sample carries about 81,000 distinct CDR3 sequences, roughly 8% recorded once. Unfractionated whole blood was the source from which total RNA was extracted. Every receptor here comes from a male donor in good health.

This clonotype was counted ten times or more. V is TRBV7-7 and J is TRBJ1-5; D perhaps matches TRBD1 (6 bases). The ends were cut back, 1 base at V and 2 bases at J, with 9 bases in the middle. The CDR3 covers 15 residues. The germline V gene has CDR1 SSHAT and CDR2 FNYEAQ (reference sequence). This CDR3 is CASSLVSGGNQPQHF. The DNA of the CDR3 is TGTGCCAGCAGCTTAGTTTCAGGGGGCAATCAGCCCCAGCATTTT.

This clonotype has at least ten counts. The CDR3 sequence: CASSLDTYEQYF. CDR3 DNA sequence: TGCGCCAGCAGCTTGGATACCTACGAGCAGTACTTC. V usage is TRBV5-1 and J usage is TRBJ2-7, with D unclear. Trimming pared 0 bases from V and 2 bases from J, leaving 3 bases between. This CDR3 is 12 amino acids long. CDR1 SGHRS and CDR2 YFSETQ come from the germline V gene.